One sample yielded the 22 T cell receptor beta chains listed below, sequenced in a study of identifying expanded T cells in peripheral blood. Sequencing was performed with immunoSEQ multiplex PCR; in TCRdb, only in-frame clones are kept and a portion is missing. The sample records roughly 63,000 clones, around 83% being singletons. Specimen: blood. The origin of the receptors is a person between 18 and 75 years old in good health.

The chain combines TRBV7-9 with TRBJ2-1; TRBD1 might be the D (5 bases). CDR1 is SEHNR and CDR2 is FQNEAQ in the germline V gene (reference sequence). V shed 6 bases and J shed 6 bases, with 15 bases lying between them. This CDR3 contains 14 residues. The chain's CDR3 is CASSPQGIGNEQFF. CDR3 bases: TGTGCCAGCAGTCCCCAGGGTATTGGCAATGAGCAGTTCTTC.

V gene TRBV5-1 combines with J gene TRBJ1-2, with D uncertain. CDR3 length equals 14 residues. V lost 6 bases and J lost 8, with 20 bases in between. CDR1 and CDR2 from the germline V gene are SGHRS and YFSETQ. The CDR3 nucleotides read TGCGCCAGCACAATATCAGCAGGTGCTGGGGGCTACACCTTC. Encoded protein: CASTISAGAGGYTF.

V gene TRBV6-1 combines with J gene TRBJ1-2; the D is unclear. The CDR3 is 13 residues long. Germline assignment: CDR1 MNHNS and CDR2 SASEGT. Trimming removed 6 bases at V and 3 bases at J, with 11 bases between. The DNA of the CDR3 is TGTGCCAGCAGGACGGAATCCCACTATGGCTACACCTTC. It translates to CASRTESHYGYTF.

The chain links TRBV5-1 to TRBJ2-5, with TRBD2 matching over 14 bases. Germline CDR1 reads SGHRS; CDR2 reads YFSETQ. This CDR3 region has 15 residues. V shed 4 bases, J shed 5 bases, and the junction held 4 bases outside the gene matches. CDR3 DNA: TGCGCCAGCAGCCGGACTAGCGGGGGGTTCGAGACCCAGTACTTC. Translating gives CASSRTSGGFETQYF.

For this clone: Additional DNA sequences in this sample encode the identical CDR3. This chain uses TRBV6-1 with TRBJ2-1; 8 bases fit TRBD2. The V segment lost 7 bases and the J segment 1 base; nucleotides outside the gene matches: 3. This CDR3 contains 14 residues. Per the germline V gene, CDR1 is MNHNS and CDR2 is SASEGT. CDR3: CASTASGSYNEQFF. In DNA, the CDR3 is TGTGCCAGCACAGCTAGCGGGTCCTACAATGAGCAGTTCTTC.

The CDR3 bases are TGTGCCAGCAGCTTGATAGCGGGAGGTGTCTACGAGCAGTACTTC. It is translated as CASSLIAGGVYEQYF. The chain has TRBV5-8 and TRBJ2-7; 10 nucleotides line up with TRBD2. After removal of 1 base from V and 3 bases from J, the junction contained 4 bases not matched to a gene. This CDR3 comprises 15 residues. The V gene's germline CDR1 is SGHTS and CDR2 YDEGEE. Using reference TRBV5-8 and TRBJ2-7 for the parts outside the CDR3, the full variable domain is EAGVTQSPTHLIKTRGQQATLRCSPISGHTSVYWYQQALGLGLQFLLWYDEGEERNRGNFPPRFSGRQFPNYSSELNVNALELEDSALYLCASSLIAGGVYEQYFGPGTRLTVT.

The chain couples TRBV6-1 to TRBJ1-2; 7 bases match TRBD1. In germline, CDR1 is MNHNS, CDR2 SASEGT. V lost 6 bases and J lost 1; bases outside the gene matches: 8. The CDR3 loop spans 15 amino acids. The CDR3, as DNA: TGTGCCAGCAGGGCACTTGACAGGGATAACTATGGCTACACCTTC. This gives the protein CASRALDRDNYGYTF.

J is TRBJ1-1 and V is TRBV29-1; D is ambiguous. The CDR3 is made up of 12 amino acids. Germline values: CDR1 SQVTM, CDR2 ANQGSEA. V shed 7 bases and J shed 0 bases, with 9 bases lying between them. CDR3 DNA sequence: TGCAGCGCCCAGCAAATGAACACTGAAGCTTTCTTT. Amino acids: CSAQQMNTEAFF.

The rearrangement joins TRBV11-2 to TRBJ1-1, with D possibly matching TRBD1 (6 bases). Trimming cost V 1 base and J 4 bases, with 13 bases left between them. In germline, CDR1 is SGHAT, CDR2 FQNNGV. This CDR3 comprises 15 residues. Here the CDR3 reads CASSLARGRGTEAFF. The CDR3 DNA is TGTGCCAGCAGCTTAGCGCGGGGGCGCGGCACTGAAGCTTTCTTT.

This clone has a single count. This rearrangement joins TRBV7-8 to TRBJ2-3; 9 bases are shared with TRBD2. The trim removed 6 bases at V and 6 bases at J, leaving 1 base unmatched. Germline CDR1 is SGHVS and CDR2 is FQNEAQ. The CDR3 loop spans 12 amino acids. CDR3 sequence (DNA): TGTGCCAGCAGTGCGGGGGGGGATACGCAGTATTTT. Translating gives CASSAGGDTQYF.

The chain links TRBV9 to TRBJ2-1, with 13 bases lining up with TRBD2. The CDR3 totals 15 residues. CDR1 and CDR2 from the germline V gene are SGDLS and YYNGEE. The J segment lost 6 bases and the V segment lost 3 bases, leaving 3 bases of the junction unmatched. CDR3 amino acids: CASSGGLAGVNEQFF. The CDR3 nucleotides read TGTGCCAGCAGCGGCGGACTAGCGGGAGTCAATGAGCAGTTCTTC.

This clone showed up just a few times. V is TRBV28 and J is TRBJ1-2, with D uncertain. From germline, CDR1 is MDHEN and CDR2 SYDVKM. The CDR3 has 15 residues. The germline V and J ends were trimmed by 5 bases and 0 bases, with 13 bases remaining between them. The CDR3 loop reads CASSGERGANYGYTF. The CDR3 nucleotides read TGTGCCAGCAGTGGGGAACGTGGAGCTAACTATGGCTACACCTTC.

The rearrangement links TRBV19 to TRBJ1-1; 7 nucleotides line up with TRBD1. Unmatched junction bases numbered 6, after V lost 1 base and J lost 1 base. The germline V gene encodes CDR1 LNHDA and CDR2 SQIVND (reference sequence). The CDR3 runs to 16 residues. The CDR3 here is CASSIGGNRGNTEAFF. In DNA, the CDR3 is TGTGCCAGTAGTATAGGAGGGAACAGGGGGAACACTGAAGCTTTCTTT.

V gene TRBV6-1 combines with J gene TRBJ2-1, with a weak D call TRBD1 (6 bases). From germline, CDR1 is MNHNS and CDR2 SASEGT. The CDR3 has 11 amino acids. V shed 5 bases and J shed 15 bases, with 14 bases lying between them. CDR3 in amino acids: CASSYRQAAFF. The CDR3 nucleotides are TGTGCCAGCAGTTATCGACAGGCGGCGTTCTTC.

For the CDR3, the DNA is TGTGCCAGCAGTGATAGCGGGAGAGGCCGCGAGCAGTACTTC. Translation: CASSDSGRGREQYF. V usage is TRBV6-5 and J usage is TRBJ2-7; 9 positions agree with TRBD2. Germline loops: CDR1 MNHEY, CDR2 SVGAGI. This CDR3 has 14 amino acids. The ends lost 5 bases at V and 6 bases at J; junction bases unmatched: 8.

The gene calls are TRBV9 and TRBJ1-2, with TRBD1 matching over 7 bases. Germline V gene lookup returns CDR1 SGDLS and CDR2 YYNGEE. J gave up 4 bases and V 1 base, and 10 bases lay outside the gene matches. The CDR3 is 16 amino acids. The CDR3 DNA reads TGTGCCAGCAGCGTAACTCGGCAGGGGGAAGTCTATGGCTACACCTTC. Protein sequence: CASSVTRQGEVYGYTF.

This chain links TRBV19 with TRBJ1-1; 8 bases map to TRBD1. This CDR3 comprises 14 residues. V shed 3 bases and J 6 bases; nucleotides not matched to a gene: 6. CDR1 and CDR2 from the germline V gene are LNHDA and SQIVND (reference sequence). This CDR3 reads CASSIRTGKAEAFF. CDR3 nucleotide sequence: TGTGCCAGTAGTATCCGGACAGGGAAGGCTGAAGCTTTCTTT. Together with reference TRBV19 and TRBJ1-1, the CDR3 gives the full variable domain: DGGITQSPKYLFRKEGQNVTLSCEQNLNHDAMYWYRQDPGQGLRLIYYSQIVNDFQKGDIAEGYSVSREKKESFPLTVTSAQKNPTAFYLCASSIRTGKAEAFFGQGTRLTVV.

CDR3 protein: CASIPGVGYGYTF. DNA of the CDR3: TGTGCCAGCATTCCAGGGGTCGGCTATGGCTACACCTTC. The J gene is TRBJ1-2, the V gene TRBV6-1; the D gene is possibly TRBD1 (6 bases). V gave up 7 bases and J gave up 4 bases, with 13 bases separating them. The CDR3 is made up of 13 amino acids. Germline lookup yields CDR1 MNHNS and CDR2 SASEGT.

V and J are TRBV7-2 and TRBJ2-2, with 7 nucleotides matching TRBD2. From germline, CDR1 is SGHTA and CDR2 FQGNSA. The length of the CDR3 is 15 residues. The J segment lost 4 bases and the V segment lost 5 bases, leaving 7 bases of the junction unmatched. The CDR3 bases are TGTGCCAGCAGCCGTACCGGGGGGTTCACCGGGGAGCTGTTTTTT. Translation gives CASSRTGGFTGELFF. Drawing the rest from reference TRBV7-2 and TRBJ2-2, the complete variable domain is GAGVSQSPSNKVTEKGKDVELRCDPISGHTALYWYRQSLGQGLEFLIYFQGNSAPDKSGLPSDRFSAERTGGSVSTLTIQRTQQEDSAVYLCASSRTGGFTGELFFGEGSRLTVL.

The chain is built from TRBV6-1 and TRBJ2-5, with 14 bases aligning to TRBD2. The CDR3 consists of 18 residues. The V gene end was trimmed by 0 bases and the J gene end by 5 bases; junction bases not matched to a gene: 8. The germline V gene encodes CDR1 MNHNS and CDR2 SASEGT. CDR3 nucleotides: TGTGCCAGCAGTGAAGCGTGGACTAGCGGGGGGTTTTTGGAGACCCAGTACTTC. It encodes CASSEAWTSGGFLETQYF.

This clone has a handful of counts. The rearrangement links TRBV11-2 to TRBJ2-7; 8 bases map to TRBD2. CDR1 is SGHAT, CDR2 FQNNGV, per germline. After removal of 0 bases from V and 3 bases from J, the junction contained 1 base not matched to a gene. The CDR3 consists of 14 residues. DNA of the CDR3: TGTGCCAGCAGCTTAGAGCGGGGGGTCTACGAGCAGTACTTC. Translation gives CASSLERGVYEQYF.

This chain links TRBV4-1 with TRBJ2-5; 7 bases align to TRBD1. Germline V lookup: CDR1 MGHRA, CDR2 YSYEKL. J gave up 5 bases and V 0 bases, and 9 bases lay outside the gene matches. The CDR3 contains 16 residues. The CDR3 bases are TGCGCCAGCAGCCAAGATATAAACAGGGGAAGGGAGACCCAGTACTTC. Its protein is CASSQDINRGRETQYF.